The source of this T cell receptor (beta chain) is a study of cytomegalovirus exposure and HLA in healthy donors. For the study at large: Per a later analysis, the approximately 700 first-cohort and some 110 validation repertoires shared one platform.

This CDR3 has 16 amino acids. Germline CDR1 reads LNHDA; CDR2 reads SQIVND (reference sequence). After removal of 2 bases from V and 4 bases from J, the junction contained 3 bases not matched to a gene. Using immunoSEQ multiplex PCR, the repertoire was profiled, and TCRdb retains in-frame clones only, with some absent. Counted here are about 150,000 clones, roughly 89% occurring once; the ten biggest clones make up 4.5%. Sequenced material: PBMCs. V usage is TRBV19 and J usage is TRBJ2-2; 11 bases are a match to TRBD2. The TCR was taken from a man younger than 35 in good health and CMV-seropositive. The CDR3 bases are TGTGCCAGTAGTATATCCGGACTAGCGGGCACCGGGGAGCTGTTTTTT. This gives the protein CASSISGLAGTGELFF.